This T cell receptor (beta chain) was sequenced for a study of blood T cell repertoires in COVID-19 (dated by TCRdb to between 2020 and 2021). At the level of the whole study: Samples from collaborators originated in the United States, Italy and Spain and spanned both the acute and convalescent phases of COVID-19. Where HLA class I and class II types were available, the types were taken from metadata supplied by the sample provider, not from assay-based typing. The dataset comprised deeply sampled blood TCRbeta repertoires from subjects exposed to, actively infected with, or recovered from COVID-19. A de-identified subject ID, COVID-19 status, age in years and sex were almost always included in the sample metadata. The samples were drawn from the first 160 participants of the ongoing ImmuneRACE study and from 1,254 subjects provided by 6 global collaborators. The material from the prospective study consisted of cDNA or gDNA derived from T cells, B-cell-depleted T cells, or PBMCs. The repertoires were released in a freely available public database intended as a resource for research on the immune response to SARS-CoV-2. Beyond this particular receptor, the publication reports: How much clinical and demographic metadata was included differed by source and by participant, and the metadata was provided uncurated.

Enrolling through a virtual design, the prospective study's participants ranged in age from roughly 18 to 95 years and lived across more than 20 United States geographic areas. In the prospective study, cohorts were assigned on the basis of participant-reported clinical history obtained from a screening survey and a study questionnaire. Exposed participants were defined as having been in contact with someone with a PCR-confirmed or clinician-diagnosed COVID-19 case within 2 weeks of study entry. In the prospective study, mobile phlebotomists collected whole blood, serum and a nasopharyngeal or oropharyngeal swab from each participant. Over a roughly two-month period, participants in the prospective study had the option of providing additional blood draws and questionnaires. Before DNA extraction, prospective study blood samples were shipped either frozen or at room temperature. TCRbeta CDR3 regions were amplified from genomic DNA by means of the immunoSEQ Assay, a bias-controlled multiplex PCR. Regarding the original processing steps: Within the assay, amplification of reference gene primers was used to estimate how many nucleated cells each sample contained. Sequence reads were collapsed and filtered to measure the absolute abundance of every unique TCRbeta CDR3 rearrangement. For each sample, productive Simpson clonality was calculated as the square root of Simpson's diversity index over productive rearrangements. The table was pulled from immuneACCESS by TCRdb, which kept in-frame rearrangements only. Such tables lose some clones; where checked, under half of the loss comes from unresolved V genes, and the rest has no known cause. D and trimming come from the DNA, and the V and J calls and clone size come from that table. The sample profile shows 250,000 to 300,000 clones; roughly four fifths of them were found once. Of the sample, about 5% is held by the ten largest clones.

Of note for this clone: Its binding antigen is unknown. No much larger clone exists at a distance of one base, and base qualities are not known.

CDR1 is given as SNHLY and CDR2 as FYNNEI, both from the germline V gene. Taken from cysteine to phenylalanine, the CDR3 has 15 residues. Only the CDR3 portion is preserved as DNA: 45 bases, with reading frame beginning at the first base. V lost 6 bases and J lost 4 bases; the stretch between them is 16 bases long. The rearranged segments are TRBV2 and TRBJ2-1, with a weak D call of TRBD2 (6 bases match). Specimen: PBMCs or T cells enriched from blood (not recorded which). This receptor was obtained from a man between 40 and 49 years old who had been exposed to COVID-19. The CDR3 protein sequence reads: CASSLGTPGYNEQFF. DNA sequence: TGTGCCAGCAGCCTCGGGACTCCTGGGTACAATGAGCAGTTCTTC.